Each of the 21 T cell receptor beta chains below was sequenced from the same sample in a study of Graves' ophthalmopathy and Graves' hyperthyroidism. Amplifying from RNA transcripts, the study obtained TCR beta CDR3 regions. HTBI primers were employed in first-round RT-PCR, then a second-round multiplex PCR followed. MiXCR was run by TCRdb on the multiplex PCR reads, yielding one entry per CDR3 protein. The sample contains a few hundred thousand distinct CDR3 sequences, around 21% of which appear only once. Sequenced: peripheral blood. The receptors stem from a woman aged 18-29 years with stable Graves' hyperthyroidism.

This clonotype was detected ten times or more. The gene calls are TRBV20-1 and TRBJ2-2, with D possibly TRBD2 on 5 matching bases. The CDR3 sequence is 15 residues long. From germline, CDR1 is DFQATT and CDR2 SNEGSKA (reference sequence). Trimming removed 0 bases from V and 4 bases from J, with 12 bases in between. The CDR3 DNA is TGCAGTGCTAGAGATATTGTCGAGGGCACCGGGGAGCTGTTTTTT. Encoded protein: CSARDIVEGTGELFF.

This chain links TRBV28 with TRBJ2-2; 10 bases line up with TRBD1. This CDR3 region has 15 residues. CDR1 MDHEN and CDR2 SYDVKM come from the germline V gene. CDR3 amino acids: CAEKSGTGDTGELFF. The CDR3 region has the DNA TGTGCAGAAAAGTCCGGGACAGGGGACACCGGGGAGCTGTTTTTT.

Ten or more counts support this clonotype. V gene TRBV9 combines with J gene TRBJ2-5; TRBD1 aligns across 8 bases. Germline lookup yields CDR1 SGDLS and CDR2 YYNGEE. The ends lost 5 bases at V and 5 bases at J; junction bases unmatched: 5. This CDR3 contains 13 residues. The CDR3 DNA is TGTGCCAGCAGTATCAGGGGGCCGGAGACCCAGTACTTC. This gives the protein CASSIRGPETQYF. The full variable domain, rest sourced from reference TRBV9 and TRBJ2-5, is DSGVTQTPKHLITATGQRVTLRCSPRSGDLSVYWYQQSLDQGLQFLIQYYNGEERAKGNILERFSAQQFPDLHSELNLSSLELGDSALYFCASSIRGPETQYFGPGTRLLVL.

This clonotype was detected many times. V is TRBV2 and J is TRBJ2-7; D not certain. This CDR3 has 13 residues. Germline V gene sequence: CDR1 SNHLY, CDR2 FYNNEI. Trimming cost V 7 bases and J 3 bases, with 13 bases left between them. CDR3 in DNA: TGTGCCAGCATCCCTACCAACCGCTACGAGCAGTACTTC. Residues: CASIPTNRYEQYF.

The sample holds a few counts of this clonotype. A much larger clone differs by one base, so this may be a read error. The chain's CDR3 is CASSLLGAQETKYF. DNA of the CDR3: TGTGCCAGCAGTTTACTCGGGGCCCAAGAGACCAAGTACTTC. The chain couples TRBV28 to TRBJ2-5; D is perhaps TRBD1 or TRBD2 (5 bases each). The germline V gene has CDR1 MDHEN and CDR2 SYDVKM. CDR3 length: 14 amino acids.

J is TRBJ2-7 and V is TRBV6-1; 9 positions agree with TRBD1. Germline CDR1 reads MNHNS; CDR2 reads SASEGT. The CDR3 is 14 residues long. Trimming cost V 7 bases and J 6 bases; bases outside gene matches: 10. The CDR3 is CASNTGGASGEQYF. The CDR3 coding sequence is TGTGCCAGCAATACAGGGGGCGCTTCTGGCGAGCAGTACTTC.

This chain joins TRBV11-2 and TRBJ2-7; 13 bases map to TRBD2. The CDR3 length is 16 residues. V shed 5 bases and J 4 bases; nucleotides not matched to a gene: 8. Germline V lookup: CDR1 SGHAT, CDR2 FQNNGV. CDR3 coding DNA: TGTGCCAGCAGCCCCGGACTAGCGGGGGTACCATACGAGCAGTACTTC. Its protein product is CASSPGLAGVPYEQYF.

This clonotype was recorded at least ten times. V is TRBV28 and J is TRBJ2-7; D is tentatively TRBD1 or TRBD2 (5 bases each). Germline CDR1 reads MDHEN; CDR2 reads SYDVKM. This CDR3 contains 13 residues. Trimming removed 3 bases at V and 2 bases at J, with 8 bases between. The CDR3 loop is CASSFRGAYEQYF. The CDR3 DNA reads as TGTGCCAGCAGTTTTCGAGGGGCCTACGAGCAGTACTTC.

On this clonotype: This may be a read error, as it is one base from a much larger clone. The CDR3 nucleotides are TGTGTCAGCAGCCAGGGGCTAGGCCTCGGGGAGCTGTTTTTT. Translated: CVSSQGLGLGELFF. This chain connects TRBV28 to TRBJ2-2; weak D call: TRBD1 (6 bases). CDR1 is MDHEN and CDR2 is SYDVKM in the germline V gene. The CDR3 consists of 14 residues.

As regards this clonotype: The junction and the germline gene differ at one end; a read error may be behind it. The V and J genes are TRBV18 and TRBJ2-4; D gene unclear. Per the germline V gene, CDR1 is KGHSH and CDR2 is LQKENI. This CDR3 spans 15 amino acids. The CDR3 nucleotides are TGTGCTAGCTCACCACCTCTCATAGCCAAAAACATTCAGTACTTC. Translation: CASSPPLIAKNIQYF.

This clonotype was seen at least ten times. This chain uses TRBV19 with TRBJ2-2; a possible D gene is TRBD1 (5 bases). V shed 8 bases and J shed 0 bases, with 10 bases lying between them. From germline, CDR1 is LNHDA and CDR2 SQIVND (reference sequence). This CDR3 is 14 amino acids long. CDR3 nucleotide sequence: TGTGCCAGTTCACAGGATTCGAACACCGGGGAGCTGTTTTTT. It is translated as CASSQDSNTGELFF.

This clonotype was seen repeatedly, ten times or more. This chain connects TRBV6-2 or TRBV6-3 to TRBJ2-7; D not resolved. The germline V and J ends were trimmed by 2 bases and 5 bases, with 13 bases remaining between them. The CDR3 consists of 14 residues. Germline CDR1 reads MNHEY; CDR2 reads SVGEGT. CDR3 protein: CASSYEMAIDEQYF. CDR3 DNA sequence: TGTGCCAGCAGTTACGAAATGGCTATAGACGAGCAGTACTTC.

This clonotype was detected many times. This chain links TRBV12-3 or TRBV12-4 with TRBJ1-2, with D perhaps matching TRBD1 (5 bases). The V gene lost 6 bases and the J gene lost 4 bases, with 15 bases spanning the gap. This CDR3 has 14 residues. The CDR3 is CASRPGKGTYGYTF. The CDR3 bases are TGTGCCAGCAGACCCGGGAAGGGGACCTATGGCTACACCTTC.

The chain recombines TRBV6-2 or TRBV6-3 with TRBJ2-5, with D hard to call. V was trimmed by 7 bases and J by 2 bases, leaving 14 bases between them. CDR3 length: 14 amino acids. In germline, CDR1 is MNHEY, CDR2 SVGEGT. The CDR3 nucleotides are TGTGCCAGCACTTCCCGAAGAACTCAAGAGACCCAGTACTTC. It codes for CASTSRRTQETQYF.

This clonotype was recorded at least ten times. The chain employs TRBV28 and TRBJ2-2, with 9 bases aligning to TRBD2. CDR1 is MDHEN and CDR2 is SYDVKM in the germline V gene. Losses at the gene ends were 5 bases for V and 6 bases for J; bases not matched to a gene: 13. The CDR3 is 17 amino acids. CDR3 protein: CASSPRGSGRRAGELFF. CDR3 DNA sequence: TGTGCCAGCAGTCCTCGGGGTAGCGGGAGAAGGGCCGGGGAGCTGTTTTTT.

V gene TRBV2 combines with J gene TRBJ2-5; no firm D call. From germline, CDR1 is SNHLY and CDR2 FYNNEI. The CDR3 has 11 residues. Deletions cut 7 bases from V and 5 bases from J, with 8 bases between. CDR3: CASTNGETQYF. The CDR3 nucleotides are TGTGCCAGCACCAACGGGGAGACCCAGTACTTC.

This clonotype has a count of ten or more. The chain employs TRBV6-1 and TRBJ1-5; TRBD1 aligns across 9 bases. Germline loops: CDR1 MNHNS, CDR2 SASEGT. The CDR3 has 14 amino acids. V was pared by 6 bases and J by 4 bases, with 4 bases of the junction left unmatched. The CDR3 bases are TGTGCCAGCAGGAGAGGGACAGGGAATCAGCCCCAGCATTTT. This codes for CASRRGTGNQPQHF.

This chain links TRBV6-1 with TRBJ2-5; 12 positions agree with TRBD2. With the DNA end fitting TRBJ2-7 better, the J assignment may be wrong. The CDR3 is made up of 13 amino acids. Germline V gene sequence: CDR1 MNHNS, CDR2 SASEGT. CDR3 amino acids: CASRLAGANEQYF. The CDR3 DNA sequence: TGTGCCAGCCGACTAGCGGGAGCGAACGAGCAGTACTTC.

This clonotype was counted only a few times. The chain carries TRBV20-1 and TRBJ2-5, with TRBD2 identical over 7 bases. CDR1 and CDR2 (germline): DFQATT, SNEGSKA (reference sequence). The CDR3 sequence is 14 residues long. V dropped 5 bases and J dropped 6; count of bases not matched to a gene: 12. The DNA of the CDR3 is TGCAGTGCTCCACCGGGGCGGGAGCTGAAGACCCAGTACTTC. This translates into CSAPPGRELKTQYF.

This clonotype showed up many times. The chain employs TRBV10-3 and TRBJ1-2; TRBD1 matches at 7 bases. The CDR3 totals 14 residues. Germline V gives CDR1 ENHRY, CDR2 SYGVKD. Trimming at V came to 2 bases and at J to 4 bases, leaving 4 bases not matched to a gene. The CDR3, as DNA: TGTGCCATCAGTGAGCATCGGGACAGCTATGGCTACACCTTC. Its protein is CAISEHRDSYGYTF.

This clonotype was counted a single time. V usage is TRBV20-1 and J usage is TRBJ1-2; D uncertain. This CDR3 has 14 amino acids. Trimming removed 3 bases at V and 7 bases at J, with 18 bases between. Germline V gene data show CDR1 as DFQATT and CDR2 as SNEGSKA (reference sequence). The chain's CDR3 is CSASGEGIAGGYTF. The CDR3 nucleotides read TGCAGTGCTAGTGGGGAGGGAATAGCGGGTGGCTACACCTTC.